The TCR beta chain under discussion was sequenced for a study of T cells in localized non-small cell lung cancer. Comment on this clone: Its antigen remains unidentified.

This CDR3 spans 16 amino acids. V shed 4 bases, J shed 6 bases, and the junction held 10 bases outside the gene matches. CDR1 is MNHEY, CDR2 SVGAGI, per germline. Method: immunoSEQ multiplex PCR; TCRdb's copy keeps in-frame clones and lacks some. The repertoire holds approximately 30,000 clones, with 75% to 95% as singletons. Study-wide results and caveats: As only one tumor region underwent sequencing, heterogeneity remains possible. The greatest T cell clonality was found in uninvolved adjacent lung (higher than in tumor).

This sample comprised peripheral blood mononuclear cells, obtained before any cancer treatment. The rearrangement joins TRBV6-5 to TRBJ2-1; 9 bases fit TRBD2. This TCR came from a female donor over 55 with stage II lung adenocarcinoma. The CDR3 region is CASSSFRAGGVNEQFF. In DNA, the CDR3 is TGTGCCAGCAGTTCCTTTAGGGCGGGAGGGGTCAATGAGCAGTTCTTC.